This T cell receptor beta chain came from a study of siplizumab effects on memory and regulatory T cells. General study results and limits: An assignable phenotype, naive or memory, was missing from roughly 76-95% of proliferating CD4+ or CD8+ clones. Contribution to the alloresponse seemed major for naive T cells, which also seemed more diverse than memory cells. With siplizumab, cumulative frequency of CD4+ memory-derived alloreactive sequences dropped significantly.

A word on this clone: What it binds is not known.

The protocol was immunoSEQ multiplex PCR, while the TCRdb copy is restricted to in-frame clones and leaves out a portion. Among tens of thousands of clones listed, under 98% were seen once. CDR1 SGDLS and CDR2 YYNGEE come from the germline V gene. The CDR3 extends over 13 amino acids. V shed 4 bases and J shed 1 base, with 8 bases lying between them. The chain links TRBV9 to TRBJ1-1, with D perhaps matching TRBD1 (6 bases). The clonotype was recovered from a human donor in good health. Source material: naive CD4+ T cells sorted from blood. CDR3 protein: CASSMTGNTEAFF. The CDR3 nucleotides read TGTGCCAGCAGCATGACAGGGAACACTGAAGCTTTCTTT.